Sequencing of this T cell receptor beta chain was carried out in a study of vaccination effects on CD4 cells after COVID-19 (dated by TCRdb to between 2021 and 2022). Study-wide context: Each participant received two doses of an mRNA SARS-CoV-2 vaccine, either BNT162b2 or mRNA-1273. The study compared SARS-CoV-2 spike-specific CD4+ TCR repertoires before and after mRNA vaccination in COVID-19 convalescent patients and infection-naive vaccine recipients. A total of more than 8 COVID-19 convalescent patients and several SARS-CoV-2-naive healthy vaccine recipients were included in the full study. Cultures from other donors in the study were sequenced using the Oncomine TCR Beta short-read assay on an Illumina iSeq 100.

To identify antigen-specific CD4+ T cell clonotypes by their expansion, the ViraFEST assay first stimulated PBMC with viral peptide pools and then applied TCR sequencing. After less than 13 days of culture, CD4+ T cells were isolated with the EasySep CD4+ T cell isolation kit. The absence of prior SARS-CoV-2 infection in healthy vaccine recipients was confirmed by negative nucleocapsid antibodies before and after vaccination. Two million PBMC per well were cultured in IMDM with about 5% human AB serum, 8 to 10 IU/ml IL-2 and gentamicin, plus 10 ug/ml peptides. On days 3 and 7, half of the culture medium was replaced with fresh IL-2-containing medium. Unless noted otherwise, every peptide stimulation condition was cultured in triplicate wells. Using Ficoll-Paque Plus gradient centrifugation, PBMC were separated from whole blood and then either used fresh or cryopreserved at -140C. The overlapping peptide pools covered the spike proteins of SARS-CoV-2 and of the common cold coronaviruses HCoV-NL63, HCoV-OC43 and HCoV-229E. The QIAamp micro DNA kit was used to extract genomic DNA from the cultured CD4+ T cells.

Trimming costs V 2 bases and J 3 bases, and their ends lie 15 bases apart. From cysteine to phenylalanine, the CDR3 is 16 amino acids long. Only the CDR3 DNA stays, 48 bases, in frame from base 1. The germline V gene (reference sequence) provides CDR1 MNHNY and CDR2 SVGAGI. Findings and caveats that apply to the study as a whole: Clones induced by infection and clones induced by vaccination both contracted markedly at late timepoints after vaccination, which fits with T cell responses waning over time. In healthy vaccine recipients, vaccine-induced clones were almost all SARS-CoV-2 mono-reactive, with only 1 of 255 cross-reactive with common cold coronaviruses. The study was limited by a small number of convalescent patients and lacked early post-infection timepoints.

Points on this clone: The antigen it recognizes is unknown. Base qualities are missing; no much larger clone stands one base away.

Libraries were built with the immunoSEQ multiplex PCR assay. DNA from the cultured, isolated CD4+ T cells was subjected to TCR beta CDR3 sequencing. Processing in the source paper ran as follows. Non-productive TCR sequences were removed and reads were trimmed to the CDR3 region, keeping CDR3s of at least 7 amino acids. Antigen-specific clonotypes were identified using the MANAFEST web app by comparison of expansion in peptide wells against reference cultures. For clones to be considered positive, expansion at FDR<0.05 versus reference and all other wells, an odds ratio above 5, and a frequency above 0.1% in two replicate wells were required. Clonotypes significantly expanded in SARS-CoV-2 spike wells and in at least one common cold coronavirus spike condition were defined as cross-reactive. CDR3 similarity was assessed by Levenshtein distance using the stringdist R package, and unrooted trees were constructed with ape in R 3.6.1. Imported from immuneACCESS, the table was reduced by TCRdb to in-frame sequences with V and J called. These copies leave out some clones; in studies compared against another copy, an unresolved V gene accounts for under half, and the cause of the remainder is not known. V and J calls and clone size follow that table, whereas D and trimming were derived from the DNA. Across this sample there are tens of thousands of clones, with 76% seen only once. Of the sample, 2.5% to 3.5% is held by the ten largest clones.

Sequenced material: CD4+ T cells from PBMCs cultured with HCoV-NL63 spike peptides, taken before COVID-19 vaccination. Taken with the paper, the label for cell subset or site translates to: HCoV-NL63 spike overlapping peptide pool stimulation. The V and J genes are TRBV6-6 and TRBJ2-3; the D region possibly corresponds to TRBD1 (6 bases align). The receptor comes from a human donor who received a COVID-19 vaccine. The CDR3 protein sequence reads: CASSYARTAETDTQYF. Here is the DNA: TGTGCCAGCAGTTACGCCCGGACAGCGGAGACAGATACGCAGTATTTT.